Each of the 5 T cell receptor beta chains below was sequenced from the same sample in a study of T cell changes during pregnancy in multiple sclerosis. Some clones are missing from TCRdb's copy, which holds only in-frame ones; the method was immunoSEQ multiplex PCR. The table lists some 38,000 clones, 90% of them singletons. The sample consisted of CD4+ T cells from peripheral blood mononuclear cells, taken in the second trimester of pregnancy. Every receptor here comes from a female donor with multiple sclerosis, enrolled in a pregnancy study.

This chain connects TRBV7-2 to TRBJ2-1, with a possible D match to TRBD2 (6 bases). The V end lost 4 bases, the J end lost 6 bases, and 10 bases lay between the germline ends. The CDR3 has 13 residues. The V gene's germline CDR1 is SGHTA and CDR2 FQGNSA. CDR3 DNA: TGTGCCAGCAGCTGGGGACTTCCCAATGAGCAGTTCTTC. It codes for CASSWGLPNEQFF.

V is TRBV29-1 and J is TRBJ1-1; D not resolved. Germline CDR1 and CDR2: SQVTM and ANQGSEA. The V and J ends lost 4 bases and 3 bases respectively, with 9 bases between them. The CDR3 loop spans 12 amino acids. CDR3 DNA sequence: TGCAGCGTTGTACAAAGCGACACTGAAGCTTTCTTT. Translated: CSVVQSDTEAFF.

The V call is TRBV5-1, the J call TRBJ2-5; TRBD2 matches at 13 bases. This CDR3 has 16 amino acids. V dropped 2 bases and J dropped 2; count of bases not matched to a gene: 3. Germline CDR1 reads SGHRS; CDR2 reads YFSETQ. CDR3 in amino acids: CASSLGLAGVQETQYF. The CDR3 coding sequence is TGCGCCAGCAGCTTAGGACTAGCGGGAGTTCAAGAGACCCAGTACTTC.

As for this clone: The sample has other DNA sequences that encode this CDR3 too. The rearrangement joins TRBV18 to TRBJ1-1; D is undetermined. CDR1 KGHSH and CDR2 LQKENI come from the germline V gene. The CDR3 length is 13 residues. V lost 2 bases, J lost 1 base, and 5 bases lay in between. This CDR3 reads CASSPTGNTEAFF. CDR3 bases: TGTGCCAGCTCACCAACGGGGAACACTGAAGCTTTCTTT.

The chain carries TRBV7-8 and TRBJ1-1, with TRBD1 as a possible D gene (5 bases). CDR3 length equals 15 residues. V lost 7 bases to trimming and J lost 2 bases, with 17 bases between them. CDR1 is SGHVS and CDR2 is FQNEAQ in the germline V gene. The CDR3 DNA reads TGTGCCAGCACACAATTGACAGTTATAAACACTGAAGCTTTCTTT. Protein sequence: CASTQLTVINTEAFF.